This T cell receptor beta chain originates from a study of cytomegalovirus exposure and HLA in healthy donors. Study-level findings and limits: Later analysis found that TCR beta chains associated with HLA were more clonally expanded than other, equally common chains. As a later analysis showed, a missense DCLRE1C variant was linked to trimming of TCR beta V- and J-genes. Three of the chains that were CMV-associated were confirmed in vitro to be specific for CMV antigens. In a later analysis, DRB1 alleles had the most associated TCRs; HLA-C alleles the fewest.

V lost 8 bases to trimming and J lost 4 bases; unmatched junction nucleotides: 4. Germline loops: CDR1 SNHLY, CDR2 FYNNEI. The CDR3 length is 13 residues. The PCR used 60 Vbeta and 13 Jbeta primers. Sequencing was performed with immunoSEQ multiplex PCR; in TCRdb, only in-frame clones are kept and a portion is missing. The sample has approximately 150,000 clones, about 75% seen once; the top ten hold roughly 4.5%. Details on this clone: The antigen remains unidentified.

The specimen was PBMCs. The genes are TRBV2 and TRBJ2-3, with 9 bases matching TRBD1. The clonotype was recovered from a man aged 18 to 29 in good health and CMV-seropositive. CDR3 amino acids: CASETGGPDTQYF. CDR3 bases: TGTGCCAGCGAGACAGGGGGTCCAGATACGCAGTATTTT.